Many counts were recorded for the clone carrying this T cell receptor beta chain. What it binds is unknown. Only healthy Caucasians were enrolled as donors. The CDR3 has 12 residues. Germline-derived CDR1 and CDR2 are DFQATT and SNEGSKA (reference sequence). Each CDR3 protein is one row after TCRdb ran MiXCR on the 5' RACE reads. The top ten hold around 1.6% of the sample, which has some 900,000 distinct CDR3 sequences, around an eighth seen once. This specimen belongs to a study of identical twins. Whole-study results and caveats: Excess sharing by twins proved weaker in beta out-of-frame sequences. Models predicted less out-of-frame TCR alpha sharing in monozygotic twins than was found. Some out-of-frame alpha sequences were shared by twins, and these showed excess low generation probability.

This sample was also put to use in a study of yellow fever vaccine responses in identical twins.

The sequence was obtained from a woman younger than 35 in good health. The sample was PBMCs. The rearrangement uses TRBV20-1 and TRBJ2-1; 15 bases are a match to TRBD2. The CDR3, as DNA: TGCAGCTCGGGACTAGCGGGAGGAGAGCAGTTCTTC. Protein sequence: CSSGLAGGEQFF.